This TCR beta chain was captured in a study of T-cell reconstitution after alpha-beta-depleted transplantation in children. The CDR3 totals 16 residues. Germline V gene lookup returns CDR1 SGHTA and CDR2 FQGNSA. V lost 4 bases to trimming and J lost 5 bases, with 20 bases between them. Unique molecular identifiers were used to barcode this TCRbeta library. TCRdb re-derived calls from the PCR reads in MiXCR, one entry per CDR3 protein. The repertoire holds 400,000 to 550,000 distinct CDR3 sequences, 10% seen once, with around 2% in the top ten. This clonotype has at least ten counts. As yet, its antigen is unknown. Study-wide results and limits: The study traced high day-60 TCRbeta diversity in some patients to surviving recipient T cells and thymic progenitors. As was reported, about two months after transplant, alpha-beta T cells came from several hundred expanded graft clones. Among T cells one year after transplant, newly produced cells accounted for most counts and diversity.

This sequence joins TRBV7-2 and TRBJ2-5; possibly TRBD1 or TRBD2 for D (5 bases each). This TCR derives from a child aged 2 to 15 with inherited bone marrow failure, due to receive a stem cell transplant. The source material was PBMCs, sampled before TCRalphabeta/CD19-depleted stem cell transplant. The CDR3 DNA follows: TGTGCCAGCAGCTATCTCCAGGGCTCGGGGAAGGAGACCCAGTACTTC. Translated: CASSYLQGSGKETQYF.